A single sample gave rise to the 15 T cell receptor beta chains below, sequenced in a study of blood T cell repertoires in COVID-19. TCRdb's copy holds only in-frame clones and misses some; the assay was immunoSEQ multiplex PCR. The data show around 130,000 clones, about 88% seen once. The sequencing sample was made of PBMCs or T cells enriched from blood (not recorded which). Source of these receptors: a man aged 35-49 years with acute COVID-19.

The genes are TRBV6-2 or TRBV6-3 and TRBJ1-5, with D tentatively TRBD1 (5 bases). Per germline, CDR1 MNHEY and CDR2 SVGEGT. The CDR3 is made up of 14 amino acids. V dropped 6 bases and J dropped 5 bases, with 14 bases sitting between them. The CDR3 region is CASSSDGGDQPQHF. DNA for the CDR3: TGTGCCAGCAGCTCGGACGGGGGAGATCAGCCCCAGCATTTT.

The CDR3, as DNA: TGTGCCAGCAGCTTAGCCCAGGATAATGAAAAACTGTTTTTT. Translating gives CASSLAQDNEKLFF. The chain uses TRBV11-2 and TRBJ1-4; D remains unclear. Trimming took off 1 base at V and 4 bases at J, with 7 bases between the two ends. The CDR3 spans 14 residues. Germline V CDR1 and CDR2: SGHAT, FQNNGV.

The chain is built from TRBV2 and TRBJ1-2; TRBD1 aligns across 12 bases. V lost 7 bases to trimming and J lost 9 bases; unmatched junction nucleotides: 12. From germline, CDR1 is SNHLY and CDR2 FYNNEI. The CDR3 has 15 residues. CDR3 sequence reads: CASTPGTGGKESYTF. CDR3 coding DNA: TGTGCCAGCACTCCCGGGACAGGGGGCAAGGAGAGCTACACCTTC.

The chain links TRBV6-4 to TRBJ2-3; 8 nucleotides align to TRBD2. Germline CDR1 and CDR2: MRHNA and SNTAGT. This CDR3 has 16 residues. V lost 0 bases and J lost 2; bases outside the gene matches: 4. CDR3 region: CASSDSPSGLTDTQYF. The DNA for the CDR3 is TGTGCCAGCAGTGACTCACCTAGCGGGCTCACAGATACGCAGTATTTT.

The chain combines TRBV18 with TRBJ1-2; unclear D gene. V shed 2 bases and J shed 8 bases, with 12 bases lying between them. Germline CDR1 and CDR2: KGHSH and LQKENI. This CDR3 contains 13 residues. The CDR3 DNA sequence: TGTGCCAGCTCACCAGAGGGTAGCTGGGGCTACACCTTC. Translating gives CASSPEGSWGYTF.

This sequence joins TRBV7-8 and TRBJ1-1, with TRBD1 identical over 9 bases. Losses at the gene ends were 4 bases for V and 4 bases for J; bases not matched to a gene: 7. The germline CDR1 and CDR2 sequences are SGHVS and FQNEAQ. This CDR3 comprises 15 residues. Here the CDR3 DNA reads TGTGCCAGCAGCTCGGACAGGGGCGGTACCACTGAAGCTTTCTTT. Protein sequence: CASSSDRGGTTEAFF.

The rearrangement joins TRBV19 to TRBJ1-1, with D perhaps TRBD1 (5 bases). Germline assignment: CDR1 LNHDA and CDR2 SQIVND (reference sequence). CDR3 length equals 12 residues. V lost 4 bases and J 10 bases, leaving 13 bases between the germline ends. As DNA, the CDR3 is TGTGCCAGTAGTACCCCACCAGGGCGAGCTTTCTTT. Translated, it gives CASSTPPGRAFF.

The chain joins TRBV18 to TRBJ2-3, with TRBD1 matching over 8 bases. Germline V gene lookup returns CDR1 KGHSH and CDR2 LQKENI. The CDR3 has 16 residues. V was pared by 3 bases and J by 6 bases, with 11 bases of the junction left unmatched. The CDR3 spells CASSPRAGGGSDTQYF. The CDR3 DNA reads TGTGCCAGCTCACCTCGGGCAGGGGGCGGTTCGGATACGCAGTATTTT. Full variable domain (missing parts from reference TRBV18 and TRBJ2-3): NAGVMQNPRHLVRRRGQEARLRCSPMKGHSHVYWYRQLPEEGLKFMVYLQKENIIDESGMPKERFSAEFPKEGPSILRIQQVVRGDSAAYFCASSPRAGGGSDTQYFGPGTRLTVL.

The chain links TRBV7-6 to TRBJ2-1; 9 nucleotides agree with TRBD2. Germline lookup yields CDR1 SGHVS and CDR2 FNYEAQ. V dropped 1 base and J dropped 0; count of bases not matched to a gene: 4. The CDR3 covers 17 residues. CDR3 protein: CASSLGGGVSSYNEQFF. Here the CDR3 DNA reads TGTGCCAGCAGCTTAGGCGGGGGGGTCTCCTCCTACAATGAGCAGTTCTTC.

The chain is built from TRBV30 and TRBJ1-6, with D perhaps TRBD1 (6 bases). Per germline, CDR1 GTSNPN and CDR2 SVGIG (reference sequence). CDR3 length: 13 amino acids. Trimming shortened V by 7 bases and J by 7 bases, and 14 bases separated the two germline ends. In DNA form, the CDR3 reads TGTGCCTCAGGGGTACAGCCGAATTCACCCCTCCACTTT. Translating gives CASGVQPNSPLHF.

The sample holds one count of this clone. The rearrangement uses TRBV5-1 and TRBJ1-1, with D perhaps matching TRBD1 (6 bases). Trimming pared 6 bases from V and 5 bases from J, leaving 14 bases between. The CDR3 contains 13 residues. Germline V gene data show CDR1 as SGHRS and CDR2 as YFSETQ. As DNA, the CDR3 is TGCGCCAGCACCCGGGAGGGGGGGACTGAAGCTTTCTTT. This gives the protein CASTREGGTEAFF.

The chain couples TRBV7-9 to TRBJ1-1; D gene ambiguous. Trimming shortened V by 3 bases and J by 8 bases, and 10 bases separated the two germline ends. Germline assignment: CDR1 SEHNR and CDR2 FQNEAQ (reference sequence). The CDR3 totals 12 residues. This CDR3 reads CASSFKGVEAFF. The CDR3, as DNA: TGTGCCAGCAGCTTTAAAGGAGTGGAAGCTTTCTTT.

The rearrangement uses TRBV25-1 and TRBJ1-4; TRBD1 might be the D (6 bases). The CDR3 contains 14 residues. V dropped 8 bases and J dropped 4 bases, with 14 bases sitting between them. The germline V gene has CDR1 MGHDK and CDR2 SYGVNS. CDR3: CASLGTMNNEKLFF. The CDR3 DNA is TGTGCCAGCCTCGGGACAATGAATAATGAAAAACTGTTTTTT.

This clone was observed a handful of times. The rearrangement joins TRBV14 to TRBJ2-2; the match to TRBD2 covers 8 bases. This CDR3 contains 15 residues. V trimming: 3 bases; J trimming: 5 bases; junction bases outside the gene matches: 5. Per the germline V gene, CDR1 is SGHDN and CDR2 is FVKESK. The CDR3: CASSHAGTRTGELFF. The CDR3 DNA is TGTGCCAGCAGCCACGCCGGGACTAGAACCGGGGAGCTGTTTTTT.

The chain is built from TRBV3-1 (or the pseudogene TRBV3-2) and TRBJ2-1, with a weak D call TRBD2 (6 bases). Germline CDR1 reads LGHDT; CDR2 reads YNNKEL (reference sequence). The CDR3 is 15 residues long. Trimming removed 4 bases from V and 5 bases from J, with 15 bases in between. CDR3 residues: CASSLAGTDNNEQFF. CDR3 in DNA: TGTGCCAGCAGCCTTGCCGGGACTGACAACAATGAGCAGTTCTTC.